The 18 T cell receptor beta chains presented below share a single source sample, sequenced in a study of technical replicates of blood from a few donors. Profiled with immunoSEQ multiplex PCR; TCRdb holds only in-frame clones, not every one. Found here are roughly 52,000 clones, about 95% of them singletons; the top ten hold around 3%. The sample consisted of PBMCs. Receptors originate from a human donor in good health. Some clones in this sample may be carry-over from other donors' samples.

The rearrangement joins TRBV30 to TRBJ2-7; weak D call: TRBD1 (5 bases). With 7 bases removed from V and 7 bases from J, the gap between germline ends came to 14 bases. CDR3 size: 11 residues. Germline CDR1 is GTSNPN and CDR2 is SVGIG (reference sequence). The CDR3 loop reads CASGAGWEQYF. In DNA form, the CDR3 reads TGTGCCTCTGGGGCAGGTTGGGAGCAGTACTTC.

There are a few counts of this clone. This sequence joins TRBV6-1 and TRBJ1-5, with 8 bases matching TRBD1. This CDR3 contains 16 residues. CDR1 and CDR2 from the germline V gene are MNHNS and SASEGT. V trimming: 4 bases; J trimming: 6 bases; junction bases outside the gene matches: 11. The CDR3 nucleotides are TGTGCCAGCAGTGTATCCCGGACAGGGAGGCTTCAGCCCCAGCATTTT. This codes for CASSVSRTGRLQPQHF.

The V call is TRBV7-8, the J call TRBJ1-1, with 7 bases aligning to TRBD1. J lost 5 bases, V lost 5 bases, and 11 bases had no gene match. The CDR3 runs to 15 residues. Germline assignment: CDR1 SGHVS and CDR2 FQNEAQ. CDR3 in amino acids: CASSVIPGQRTEAFF. The CDR3 DNA follows: TGTGCCAGCAGCGTGATACCGGGACAGAGAACTGAAGCTTTCTTT. Together with reference TRBV7-8 and TRBJ1-1, the CDR3 gives the full variable domain: GAGVSQSPRYKVAKRGQDVALRCDPISGHVSLFWYQQALGQGPEFLTYFQNEAQLDKSGLPSDRFFAERPEGSVSTLKIQRTQQEDSAVYLCASSVIPGQRTEAFFGQGTRLTVV.

This clone was detected a few times. The chain uses TRBV7-8 and TRBJ1-2; 12 bases match TRBD1. Trimming took 0 bases from V and 4 from J; bases not matched to a gene: 6. Germline CDR1 reads SGHVS; CDR2 reads FQNEAQ. The CDR3 sequence is 17 residues long. The CDR3 DNA is TGTGCCAGCAGCTTAGCCCGGGACAGGGGGCGCGGCTATGGCTACACCTTC. Protein product: CASSLARDRGRGYGYTF. Supplemented by reference TRBV7-8 and TRBJ1-2, the full variable domain reads GAGVSQSPRYKVAKRGQDVALRCDPISGHVSLFWYQQALGQGPEFLTYFQNEAQLDKSGLPSDRFFAERPEGSVSTLKIQRTQQEDSAVYLCASSLARDRGRGYGYTFGSGTRLTVV.

This chain connects TRBV30 to TRBJ2-7; 9 bases are a match to TRBD2. The CDR3 covers 12 residues. The germline CDR1 and CDR2 sequences are GTSNPN and SVGIG (reference sequence). With 4 bases clipped from V and 3 bases from J, the junction kept 1 base outside the gene matches. The CDR3 nucleotides read TGTGCCTGGACACTAGCGGGCTACGAGCAGTACTTC. Translating gives CAWTLAGYEQYF.

The chain carries TRBV5-8 and TRBJ1-1, with D perhaps matching TRBD1 (5 bases). The V end was cut by 2 bases, the J end by 1 base, with 6 bases between. Germline V lookup: CDR1 SGHTS, CDR2 YDEGEE. This CDR3 region has 13 residues. The CDR3 DNA is TGTGCCAGCAGCTTAACAGGGAACACTGAAGCTTTCTTT. Translated, it gives CASSLTGNTEAFF.

The rearrangement uses TRBV27 and TRBJ1-1, with D possibly matching TRBD1 (6 bases). V dropped 8 bases and J dropped 5 bases, with 15 bases sitting between them. There are 13 residues in the CDR3. CDR1 is MNHEY and CDR2 is SMNVEV in the germline V gene (reference sequence). The CDR3 reads CASATGSGTEAFF. The CDR3 nucleotides are TGTGCCAGCGCAACAGGGTCTGGGACTGAAGCTTTCTTT.

V gene TRBV7-9 combines with J gene TRBJ1-5, with D hard to call. V lost 3 bases and J 0 bases, leaving 9 bases between the germline ends. The CDR3 loop spans 15 amino acids. Germline-derived CDR1 and CDR2 are SEHNR and FQNEAQ (reference sequence). The CDR3 sequence: CASSFTGNSNQPQHF. The CDR3 DNA follows: TGTGCCAGCAGCTTCACGGGGAATAGCAATCAGCCCCAGCATTTT.

The chain recombines TRBV2 with TRBJ2-5; D is unclear. Germline V lookup: CDR1 SNHLY, CDR2 FYNNEI. The CDR3 runs 15 residues. The germline V and J ends were trimmed by 3 bases and 5 bases, with 16 bases remaining between them. DNA of the CDR3: TGTGCCAGCAGTGACCAGCGCCCCTTCGGGGAGACCCAGTACTTC. It specifies CASSDQRPFGETQYF. Together with reference TRBV2 and TRBJ2-5, the CDR3 gives the full variable domain: EPEVTQTPSHQVTQMGQEVILRCVPISNHLYFYWYRQILGQKVEFLVSFYNNEISEKSEIFDDQFSVERPDGSNFTLKIRSTKLEDSAMYFCASSDQRPFGETQYFGPGTRLLVL.

The chain carries TRBV7-9 and TRBJ1-5; D possibly corresponds to TRBD1 (5 bases). The V gene's germline CDR1 is SEHNR and CDR2 FQNEAQ (reference sequence). Deletions cut 5 bases from V and 3 bases from J, with 14 bases between. The CDR3 is 15 amino acids. CDR3 DNA sequence: TGTGCCAGCAGCCACGGCAGGGACTCCAATCAGCCCCAGCATTTT. Protein sequence: CASSHGRDSNQPQHF.

The rearrangement links TRBV7-9 to TRBJ1-5; D is unclear. The CDR3 totals 12 residues. Germline values: CDR1 SEHNR, CDR2 FQNEAQ (reference sequence). V was pared by 6 bases and J by 6 bases, with 9 bases between. In nucleotides, the CDR3 is TGTGCCAGCAGGGCAATCTCTCAGCCCCAGCATTTT. Translation gives CASRAISQPQHF.

The gene calls are TRBV20-1 and TRBJ2-7; D not certain. CDR3 length: 10 amino acids. Deletions cut 6 bases from V and 5 bases from J, with 8 bases between. Germline values: CDR1 DFQATT, CDR2 SNEGSKA (reference sequence). In DNA, the CDR3 is TGCAGTGCATACCGGGACGAGCAGTACTTC. Translation: CSAYRDEQYF.

The V and J genes are TRBV30 and TRBJ1-6, with TRBD1 matching over 7 bases. The V segment lost 4 bases and the J segment 7 bases; nucleotides outside the gene matches: 4. Germline CDR1 and CDR2: GTSNPN and SVGIG (reference sequence). The CDR3 is 13 amino acids. CDR3 in DNA: TGTGCCTGGACGGGGACAGCCAATTCACCCCTCCACTTT. Its translation: CAWTGTANSPLHF.

The rearrangement links TRBV7-3 to TRBJ2-1; maybe TRBD2 (6 bases). Trimming took off 2 bases at V and 2 bases at J, with 10 bases between the two ends. CDR3 length: 15 amino acids. CDR1 is SGHTA, CDR2 FQGTGA, per germline. For the CDR3, the DNA is TGTGCCAGCAGCTTACGGGTAGCGGCCTACAATGAGCAGTTCTTC. As protein: CASSLRVAAYNEQFF. The full variable domain, completed using reference TRBV7-3 and TRBJ2-1, is GAGVSQTPSNKVTEKGKYVELRCDPISGHTALYWYRQSLGQGPEFLIYFQGTGAADDSGLPNDRFFAVRPEGSVSTLKIQRTERGDSAVYLCASSLRVAAYNEQFFGPGTRLTVL.

The chain links TRBV5-1 to TRBJ2-2, with 10 positions matching TRBD2. Trimming took 7 bases from V and 6 from J; bases not matched to a gene: 9. This CDR3 contains 15 residues. CDR1 is SGHRS, CDR2 YFSETQ, per germline. The CDR3 here is CASRILAGVAGELFF. CDR3 DNA: TGCGCCAGCCGGATCCTAGCGGGAGTTGCCGGGGAGCTGTTTTTT.

The genes are TRBV29-1 and TRBJ2-3; 8 bases line up with TRBD2. The CDR3 runs 13 residues. Per germline, CDR1 SQVTM and CDR2 ANQGSEA. After removal of 5 bases from V and 6 bases from J, the junction contained 7 bases not matched to a gene. CDR3 nucleotide sequence: TGCAGCGTTCGAAGCGGGAGTTTGGATACGCAGTATTTT. Its protein is CSVRSGSLDTQYF.

The chain joins TRBV5-1 to TRBJ2-5; perhaps TRBD1 as D (6 bases). The CDR3 loop spans 14 amino acids. The V and J ends lost 0 bases and 2 bases respectively, with 8 bases between them. CDR1 is SGHRS and CDR2 is YFSETQ in the germline V gene. The CDR3: CASSLGTEQETQYF. The CDR3 nucleotides read TGCGCCAGCAGCTTGGGGACAGAACAAGAGACCCAGTACTTC.

The gene calls are TRBV27 and TRBJ1-2; D possibly corresponds to TRBD1 (6 bases). Trimming stripped 8 bases from V and 0 bases from J, with 10 bases between. Germline V CDR1 and CDR2: MNHEY, SMNVEV (reference sequence). The CDR3 has 13 amino acids. The CDR3 sequence: CASWTVSNYGYTF. The CDR3 nucleotides are TGTGCCAGCTGGACAGTTTCTAACTATGGCTACACCTTC.